This entry describes one T cell receptor beta chain. Germline V gene data show CDR1 as SNHLY and CDR2 as FYNNEI. The CDR3 extends over 14 amino acids. V dropped 3 bases and J dropped 1 base, with 9 bases sitting between them. This entry is derived from a study of blood T cell repertoires in COVID-19. Assay: immunoSEQ multiplex PCR; the TCRdb copy retains only in-frame clones and omits some. The profile shows 250,000 to 300,000 clones, roughly nine tenths of them singletons. This TCR derives from a young man with active or convalescent COVID-19. The chain couples TRBV2 to TRBJ1-1; the D is unclear. The sample comprised peripheral blood. CDR3 in DNA: TGTGCCAGCAGTGAGGAGGGTGAGAACACTGAAGCTTTCTTT. This gives the protein CASSEEGENTEAFF.